This T cell receptor (beta chain) was found in a study of siplizumab effects on memory and regulatory T cells. Notes on this clone: Its antigen is not known.

In each sample, some 10^5 TCR templates were assayed. The data were produced by immunoSEQ multiplex PCR, yet TCRdb's version contains in-frame clones alone and is incomplete. The profile shows under 100,000 clones, just under 95% of them singletons. V shed 2 bases and J shed 10 bases, with 12 bases lying between them. The CDR3 extends over 13 amino acids. Germline V gene data show CDR1 as LNHDA and CDR2 as SQIVND (reference sequence). Notes on the study in general: In unstimulated cells, naive T cells appeared more diverse than memory T cells and seemed major alloresponse contributors. Siplizumab significantly decreased alloreactive sequences from unstimulated CD4+ memory cells.

The chain couples TRBV19 to TRBJ2-1, with D perhaps TRBD2 (6 bases). The receptor was isolated from a human donor in good health. The sequenced material came from non-Treg CD4+ T cells sorted from blood. CDR3 DNA sequence: TGTGCCAGTAGTATATCGGAGGGGCCGGAGCAGTTCTTC. Translated: CASSISEGPEQFF.